These 25 T cell receptor beta chains were all obtained from the same sample, sequenced in a study of beta chain features in type 1 diabetes. Overall study results and limits: Shortening that was moderate but significant affected the TCRB CDR3s of Type 1 diabetes patients in all four CD4+ subsets.

Antigens of these TCRs are unknown. Expressed TCRB transcripts were sequenced after all isolated RNA was converted to cDNA. Measured with immunoSEQ multiplex PCR; TCRdb has only the in-frame clones, and not every one. Of about 400,000 clones listed, around 12% are singletons. The sequencing sample was made of naive CD4+ T cells from blood. Receptors originate from a woman aged 18-29 years with type 1 diabetes.

This chain joins TRBV6-1 and TRBJ2-7; D remains ambiguous. This CDR3 contains 14 residues. CDR1 MNHNS and CDR2 SASEGT come from the germline V gene. Trimming took off 5 bases at V and 4 bases at J, with 15 bases between the two ends. For the CDR3, the DNA is TGTGCCAGCAGTTCCCCTGGCCCAGTTTACGAGCAGTACTTC. Protein: CASSSPGPVYEQYF.

This clone was seen only a few times. The chain carries TRBV7-8 and TRBJ2-1; 10 bases match TRBD2. V was pared by 5 bases and J by 3 bases, with 7 bases of the junction left unmatched. Germline CDR1 SGHVS, CDR2 FQNEAQ. The length of the CDR3 is 16 residues. The DNA of the CDR3 is TGTGCCAGCAGCCCGCGGACTAGCGGAGGCTACAATGAGCAGTTCTTC. Protein sequence: CASSPRTSGGYNEQFF.

This clone was seen a handful of times. The gene calls are TRBV29-1 and TRBJ2-3; D uncertain. CDR1 is SQVTM and CDR2 is ANQGSEA in the germline V gene. Deletions cut 2 bases from V and 5 bases from J, with 8 bases between. The CDR3 contains 12 residues. Here the CDR3 reads CSVEIQIDTQYF. In DNA form, the CDR3 reads TGCAGCGTTGAAATACAGATAGATACGCAGTATTTT.

The genes are TRBV11-2 and TRBJ2-5; 9 nucleotides align to TRBD2. There are 14 residues in the CDR3. V lost 7 bases, J lost 4 bases, and 7 bases stayed unmatched. Looked up from germline, CDR1 is SGHAT and CDR2 is FQNNGV. CDR3 in amino acids: CASTGLAGRETQYF. The CDR3 DNA sequence: TGTGCCAGCACGGGGCTAGCGGGAAGAGAGACCCAGTACTTC.

This clone was seen a handful of times. In DNA form, the CDR3 reads TGTGCCAGTAGTCCCTCAGTGAACACTGAAGCTTTCTTT. Its protein product is CASSPSVNTEAFF. The chain has TRBV19 and TRBJ1-1; no clear D gene. This CDR3 spans 13 amino acids. The V gene's germline CDR1 is LNHDA and CDR2 SQIVND (reference sequence). V was trimmed by 5 bases and J by 0 bases, leaving 7 bases between them. Combining the CDR3 with reference TRBV19 and TRBJ1-1 gives the whole variable domain DGGITQSPKYLFRKEGQNVTLSCEQNLNHDAMYWYRQDPGQGLRLIYYSQIVNDFQKGDIAEGYSVSREKKESFPLTVTSAQKNPTAFYLCASSPSVNTEAFFGQGTRLTVV.

The chain joins TRBV7-9 to TRBJ2-6, with 13 bases aligning to TRBD2. The CDR3 extends over 18 amino acids. V gave up 7 bases and J gave up 2 bases; unmatched junction bases: 8. In germline, CDR1 is SEHNR, CDR2 FQNEAQ (reference sequence). As DNA, the CDR3 is TGTGCCAGCATCTGGTCGGGACTAGCGGGAACTGGGGCCAACGTCCTGACTTTC. This gives the protein CASIWSGLAGTGANVLTF.

The chain combines TRBV11-3 with TRBJ2-1, with a tentative D call TRBD2 (6 bases). V lost 4 bases and J lost 0, with 13 bases in between. The germline CDR1 and CDR2 sequences are SGHNT and YENEEA. The CDR3 consists of 16 residues. CDR3 residues: CASSSQRVSSYNEQFF. The CDR3 nucleotides read TGTGCCAGCAGCTCCCAGCGGGTGAGCTCCTACAATGAGCAGTTCTTC.

There are a few counts of this clone. The chain couples TRBV25-1 to TRBJ1-1; D is unclear. Trimming took off 5 bases at V and 4 bases at J, with 11 bases between the two ends. CDR1 is MGHDK and CDR2 is SYGVNS in the germline V gene. CDR3 length: 13 amino acids. The CDR3: CASSSPQPTEAFF. DNA for the CDR3: TGTGCCAGCAGTAGCCCACAGCCCACTGAAGCTTTCTTT. Full variable domain (outside the CDR3, taken from reference TRBV25-1 and TRBJ1-1): EADIYQTPRYLVIGTGKKITLECSQTMGHDKMYWYQQDPGMELHLIHYSYGVNSTEKGDLSSESTVSRIRTEHFPLTLESARPSHTSQYLCASSSPQPTEAFFGQGTRLTVV.

The V and J genes are TRBV28 and TRBJ2-1; D is perhaps TRBD2 (5 bases). The CDR3 totals 14 residues. The V end lost 6 bases, the J end lost 5 bases, and 14 bases lay between the germline ends. Germline lookup yields CDR1 MDHEN and CDR2 SYDVKM. The CDR3 DNA is TGTGCCAGCAGCCCGTTTGCCGGGAACAATGAGCAGTTCTTC. It translates to CASSPFAGNNEQFF.

The chain is built from TRBV10-3 and TRBJ2-7, with 16 bases aligning to TRBD2. The V gene's germline CDR1 is ENHRY and CDR2 SYGVKD. The trim removed 2 bases at V and 6 bases at J, leaving 7 bases unmatched. This CDR3 is 17 amino acids long. CDR3 region: CAISEIGTSGRASEQYF. The DNA of the CDR3 is TGTGCCATCAGTGAGATCGGGACTAGCGGGAGGGCCTCCGAGCAGTACTTC.

This chain connects TRBV11-2 to TRBJ1-2; D gene ambiguous. With 8 bases removed from V and 2 bases from J, the gap between germline ends came to 12 bases. The CDR3 runs 13 residues. Germline CDR1 SGHAT, CDR2 FQNNGV. The CDR3 sequence is CASQRAGNYGYTF. CDR3 nucleotide sequence: TGTGCCAGCCAGCGGGCAGGCAACTATGGCTACACCTTC.

This clone came up a few times. J is TRBJ1-6 and V is TRBV15; 8 bases agree with TRBD1. The J segment lost 7 bases and the V segment lost 0 bases, leaving 2 bases of the junction unmatched. CDR1 is LNHNV, CDR2 YYDKDF, per germline (reference sequence). The length of the CDR3 is 15 residues. The CDR3, as DNA: TGTGCCACCAGCAGAGACGGGACAGGAAATTCACCCCTCCACTTT. Protein product: CATSRDGTGNSPLHF.

The CDR3 is CAWGTGANYGYTF. CDR3 sequence (DNA): TGTGCCTGGGGGACAGGAGCTAACTATGGCTACACCTTC. This chain uses TRBV30 with TRBJ1-2; 8 nucleotides line up with TRBD1. After removal of 5 bases from V and 0 bases from J, the junction contained 2 bases not matched to a gene. The CDR3 length is 13 residues. Germline lookup yields CDR1 GTSNPN and CDR2 SVGIG (reference sequence).

This clone was observed a handful of times. The CDR3 DNA sequence: TGTGCCAGCAGCCTAGGCATGTACATGGGCTACACCTTC. This encodes CASSLGMYMGYTF. This chain joins TRBV5-6 and TRBJ1-2; D remains ambiguous. With 4 bases removed from V and 8 bases from J, the gap between germline ends came to 15 bases. This CDR3 has 13 residues. Germline CDR1 and CDR2: SGHDT and YYEEEE.

This clone was seen only once. The chain uses TRBV28 and TRBJ1-2; D is ambiguous. CDR3 length: 12 amino acids. V dropped 5 bases and J dropped 3 bases, with 7 bases sitting between them. Germline V gene sequence: CDR1 MDHEN, CDR2 SYDVKM. The CDR3 DNA is TGTGCCAGCAGTCGAGTCCACTATGGCTACACCTTC. It encodes CASSRVHYGYTF.

This chain connects TRBV7-3 to TRBJ1-1; 8 bases are shared with TRBD1. The germline V gene has CDR1 SGHTA and CDR2 FQGTGA. The CDR3 is made up of 14 amino acids. The trim removed 5 bases at V and 1 base at J, leaving 3 bases unmatched. In nucleotides, the CDR3 is TGTGCCAGCAGCACAGGGGGAAGGAACACTGAAGCTTTCTTT. It translates to CASSTGGRNTEAFF.

The chain uses TRBV5-6 and TRBJ2-4; D is unresolved. This CDR3 comprises 14 residues. Germline V CDR1 and CDR2: SGHDT, YYEEEE. V was trimmed by 0 bases and J by 1 base, leaving 5 bases between them. DNA of the CDR3: TGTGCCAGCAGCTTGGTCTCGGCCAAAAACATTCAGTACTTC. Its translation: CASSLVSAKNIQYF. Based on the CDR3 plus reference TRBV5-6 and TRBJ2-4, the full variable domain is DAGVTQSPTHLIKTRGQQVTLRCSPKSGHDTVSWYQQALGQGPQFIFQYYEEEERQRGNFPDRFSGHQFPNYSSELNVNALLLGDSALYLCASSLVSAKNIQYFGAGTRLSVL.

The chain joins TRBV29-1 to TRBJ2-7; 7 bases line up with TRBD1. CDR3 length: 13 residues. V trimming: 4 bases; J trimming: 5 bases; junction bases outside the gene matches: 8. Germline V gives CDR1 SQVTM, CDR2 ANQGSEA. The CDR3 spells CSVAGQVTDEQYF. CDR3 DNA sequence: TGCAGCGTTGCCGGACAGGTGACTGACGAGCAGTACTTC.

This chain uses TRBV6-6 with TRBJ2-7; the match to TRBD1 covers 9 bases. Losses at the gene ends were 2 bases for V and 4 bases for J; bases not matched to a gene: 6. The germline V gene encodes CDR1 MNHNY and CDR2 SVGAGI (reference sequence). There are 15 residues in the CDR3. The CDR3 DNA reads as TGTGCCAGCAGTTACCCGGGACAGGGAGGATACGAGCAGTACTTC. Its protein product is CASSYPGQGGYEQYF.

This clone has just a few counts. The chain uses TRBV2 and TRBJ2-7, with no clear D. This CDR3 contains 14 residues. CDR1 SNHLY and CDR2 FYNNEI come from the germline V gene. V shed 3 bases and J shed 1 base, with 10 bases lying between them. The CDR3 loop is CASSDPGASYEQYF. The DNA of the CDR3 is TGTGCCAGCAGTGATCCGGGTGCGTCCTACGAGCAGTACTTC.

The genes are TRBV4-1 and TRBJ1-4; TRBD1 might be the D (6 bases). CDR3 length: 15 residues. V lost 0 bases and J 7 bases, leaving 12 bases between the germline ends. Germline loops: CDR1 MGHRA, CDR2 YSYEKL. The CDR3 spells CASSQDRGQPEKLFF. The CDR3 coding sequence is TGCGCCAGCAGCCAAGATAGAGGACAGCCTGAAAAACTGTTTTTT.

The chain joins TRBV19 to TRBJ1-2; maybe TRBD1 (6 bases). V was trimmed by 8 bases and J by 4 bases, leaving 11 bases between them. Looked up from germline, CDR1 is LNHDA and CDR2 is SQIVND (reference sequence). This CDR3 contains 12 residues. The CDR3 region has the DNA TGTGCCAGTGACGACAGGCGCTATGGCTACACCTTC. This translates into CASDDRRYGYTF. Combining the CDR3 with reference TRBV19 and TRBJ1-2 gives the whole variable domain DGGITQSPKYLFRKEGQNVTLSCEQNLNHDAMYWYRQDPGQGLRLIYYSQIVNDFQKGDIAEGYSVSREKKESFPLTVTSAQKNPTAFYLCASDDRRYGYTFGSGTRLTVV.

This chain joins TRBV14 and TRBJ1-2; D unclear. The CDR3 runs to 15 residues. The V gene's germline CDR1 is SGHDN and CDR2 FVKESK. Trimming pared 0 bases from V and 5 bases from J, leaving 13 bases between. The DNA of the CDR3 is TGTGCCAGCAGCCAAGACCGGGAGTTTCAGTATGGCTACACCTTC. Its translation is CASSQDREFQYGYTF.

This chain links TRBV5-1 with TRBJ1-2; tentative D call: TRBD1 (6 bases). With 5 bases removed from V and 6 bases from J, the gap between germline ends came to 11 bases. The germline V gene encodes CDR1 SGHRS and CDR2 YFSETQ. The CDR3 is made up of 12 amino acids. The CDR3 DNA is TGCGCCAGCAGGCAAACAGGGAATGGCTACACCTTC. It yields the protein CASRQTGNGYTF. The entire variable domain, with the rest obtained from reference TRBV5-1 and TRBJ1-2, is as follows: KAGVTQTPRYLIKTRGQQVTLSCSPISGHRSVSWYQQTPGQGLQFLFEYFSETQRNKGNFPGRFSGRQFSNSRSEMNVSTLELGDSALYLCASRQTGNGYTFGSGTRLTVV.

The rearrangement links TRBV7-2 to TRBJ2-5; no clear D gene. There are 13 residues in the CDR3. Trimming removed 1 base from V and 6 bases from J, with 9 bases in between. Germline values: CDR1 SGHTA, CDR2 FQGNSA. CDR3: CASSLDRLQTQYF. The CDR3, as DNA: TGTGCCAGCAGCTTAGATCGGTTGCAGACCCAGTACTTC.